Shown below are 12 T cell receptor beta chains from a single sample sequenced in a study of T-cell reconstitution after alpha-beta-depleted transplantation in children. Unique molecular identifiers were incorporated into the prepared TCRbeta library. MiXCR, applied by TCRdb to the PCR reads, yields one record per CDR3 protein. The sample contains 490,000 or so distinct CDR3 sequences, 8% to 11% of which appear only once. The input for sequencing was PBMCs, taken before TCRalphabeta/CD19-depleted stem cell transplant. The receptors stem from a child younger than 10 with inherited bone marrow failure, due to receive a stem cell transplant.

At least ten counts were recorded for this clonotype. J is TRBJ2-1 and V is TRBV20-1; TRBD2 aligns across 8 bases. The germline V gene has CDR1 DFQATT and CDR2 SNEGSKA (reference sequence). With 8 bases clipped from V and 3 bases from J, the junction kept 3 bases outside the gene matches. This CDR3 is 12 amino acids long. CDR3 sequence: CSSRGGYNEQFF. CDR3 nucleotide sequence: TGCAGTTCTCGGGGGGGCTACAATGAGCAGTTCTTC.

This sequence joins TRBV29-1 and TRBJ2-7; D is tentatively TRBD1 or TRBD2 (5 bases each). V was cut by 5 bases and J by 1 base, with 12 bases left in between. CDR1 and CDR2 (germline): SQVTM, ANQGSEA. The CDR3 consists of 13 residues. The CDR3 reads CSVLGRESYEQYF. The DNA of the CDR3 is TGCAGCGTTCTGGGCAGGGAGTCCTACGAGCAGTACTTC.

This clonotype was counted many times. This chain joins TRBV28 and TRBJ1-5; 10 bases line up with TRBD1. The CDR3 contains 15 residues. The junction had 8 bases not matched to a gene; V was cut back by 6 bases and J by 6 bases. Germline-derived CDR1 and CDR2 are MDHEN and SYDVKM. The CDR3 region is CASRPDRGLGQPQHF. DNA for the CDR3: TGTGCCAGCAGACCTGACAGGGGGCTAGGTCAGCCCCAGCATTTT.

A note on this clonotype: A much larger clone differs by one base, so this may be a read error. J is TRBJ2-1 and V is TRBV30; D gene unclear. Germline V gives CDR1 GTSNPN, CDR2 SVGIG (reference sequence). This CDR3 is built from 14 residues. V was clipped by 4 bases and J by 0 bases, with 10 bases between them. CDR3 loop: CAWTAEHSYNEQFF. In DNA form, the CDR3 reads TGTGCCTGGACTGCGGAGCACTCCTACAATGAGCAGTTCTTC.

This clonotype was observed at least ten times. This chain joins TRBV10-3 and TRBJ1-5; D uncertain. The CDR3 covers 16 residues. Trimming pared 3 bases from V and 4 bases from J, leaving 16 bases between. The germline CDR1 and CDR2 sequences are ENHRY and SYGVKD. CDR3 protein: CAISERERTMNQPQHF. The CDR3 bases are TGTGCCATCAGTGAACGAGAACGGACTATGAATCAGCCCCAGCATTTT.

This clonotype was seen ten or more times. The V gene is TRBV20-1, the J gene TRBJ2-1, with D maybe TRBD2 (7 bases). Germline V gene data show CDR1 as DFQATT and CDR2 as SNEGSKA (reference sequence). Trimming took off 0 bases at V and 1 base at J, with 13 bases between the two ends. The CDR3 length is 16 residues. For the CDR3, the DNA is TGCAGTGCTAGAGATTTGCGGGGGCCTTCCTACAATGAGCAGTTCTTC. It is translated as CSARDLRGPSYNEQFF.

At least ten counts were recorded for this clonotype. The chain recombines TRBV30 with TRBJ2-1; D is unresolved. The germline CDR1 and CDR2 sequences are GTSNPN and SVGIG (reference sequence). Trimming stripped 2 bases from V and 14 bases from J, with 19 bases between. CDR3 length equals 13 residues. The CDR3 bases are TGTGCCTGGAGTTCTGGCTCGGCATTGGGGAAGTTCTTC. It encodes CAWSSGSALGKFF.

This chain uses TRBV4-3 with TRBJ1-4; D gene ambiguous. CDR3 length: 18 amino acids. The ends were cut back, 1 base at V and 8 bases at J, with 23 bases in the middle. Per the germline V gene, CDR1 is LGHNA and CDR2 is YSLEER. The CDR3 sequence is CASSQAQVRAIQTEKLFF. CDR3 DNA sequence: TGCGCCAGCAGCCAAGCTCAGGTCCGCGCCATTCAAACGGAAAAACTGTTTTTT.

This clonotype appeared once. A read error may produce the germline difference seen at one junction end. V gene TRBV4-3 combines with J gene TRBJ2-7; possible D gene TRBD1, 6 bases. CDR3 length equals 13 residues. Germline CDR1 and CDR2: LGHNA and YSLEER. CDR3 bases: TGCGACAGCAGTAGGGGGATCCGGTACGAGCAGTACTTC. Translation: CDSSRGIRYEQYF.

This clonotype was counted ten times or more. The rearrangement links TRBV20-1 to TRBJ1-5; a possible D gene is TRBD1 (5 bases). The CDR3 consists of 14 residues. Germline-derived CDR1 and CDR2 are DFQATT and SNEGSKA (reference sequence). With 5 bases removed from V and 7 bases from J, the gap between germline ends came to 18 bases. The DNA for the CDR3 is TGCAGTGCTTCCCGAGGGGCATTAGAGCAGCCCCAGCATTTT. Protein product: CSASRGALEQPQHF.

The table lists this clonotype with many counts. The chain combines TRBV11-2 with TRBJ2-5, with 13 bases that match TRBD2. Germline assignment: CDR1 SGHAT and CDR2 FQNNGV. V lost 5 bases and J lost 1; bases outside the gene matches: 19. The CDR3 covers 21 residues. CDR3 amino acids: CASSPSRLAGGNLQGQETQYF. CDR3 bases: TGTGCCAGCAGCCCGAGTAGACTAGCGGGAGGCAACCTACAAGGCCAAGAGACCCAGTACTTC. The full variable domain, its missing parts supplied by reference TRBV11-2 and TRBJ2-5, is EAGVAQSPRYKIIEKRQSVAFWCNPISGHATLYWYQQILGQGPKLLIQFQNNGVVDDSQLPKDRFSAERLKGVDSTLKIQPAKLEDSAVYLCASSPSRLAGGNLQGQETQYFGPGTRLLVL.

This clonotype was seen many times. The genes are TRBV24-1 and TRBJ1-5; D is uncertain. This CDR3 region has 14 residues. Germline V lookup: CDR1 KGHDR, CDR2 SFDVKD. V was trimmed by 2 bases and J by 6 bases, leaving 10 bases between them. CDR3 amino acids: CATSDSRTGQPQHF. The CDR3, as DNA: TGTGCCACCAGTGATTCTCGGACGGGTCAGCCCCAGCATTTT.